A single sample is the source of the 18 T cell receptor beta chains below, sequenced in a study of blood T cell repertoires in COVID-19. Some clones are missing from TCRdb's copy, which holds only in-frame ones; the method was immunoSEQ multiplex PCR. The sample consists of about 130,000 clones, 90% to 95% of them appearing once. Sequencing was performed on peripheral blood. The source of these receptors is a man over 45 with COVID-19, enrolled during active disease.

This chain connects TRBV24-1 to TRBJ1-2; D is possibly TRBD1 (5 bases). Germline values: CDR1 KGHDR, CDR2 SFDVKD. The V end was cut by 10 bases, the J end by 1 base, with 15 bases between. CDR3 length: 14 residues. The CDR3 loop reads CATRQSGDNYGYTF. The CDR3, as DNA: TGTGCCACACGACAATCGGGGGATAACTATGGCTACACCTTC.

CDR3 in amino acids: CASSRGLADYNEQFF. In nucleotides, the CDR3 is TGTGCCAGCAGCCGGGGCCTAGCGGACTACAATGAGCAGTTCTTC. This sequence joins TRBV7-3 and TRBJ2-1, with 7 bases that match TRBD2. J was trimmed by 3 bases and V by 5 bases; bases with no gene match: 7. CDR1 is SGHTA, CDR2 FQGTGA, per germline. The CDR3 has 15 amino acids.

The gene calls are TRBV4-1 and TRBJ1-5; the D is unclear. The CDR3 totals 14 residues. The ends were cut back, 1 base at V and 7 bases at J, with 11 bases in the middle. Germline CDR1 reads MGHRA; CDR2 reads YSYEKL. The CDR3 sequence: CASSQGPLSQPQHF. In nucleotides, the CDR3 is TGCGCCAGCAGCCAAGGCCCTCTAAGCCAGCCCCAGCATTTT.

The chain recombines TRBV3-1 (or the pseudogene TRBV3-2) with TRBJ2-3, with TRBD1 identical over 7 bases. CDR1 and CDR2 (germline): LGHDT, YNNKEL (reference sequence). This CDR3 spans 17 amino acids. V lost 4 bases and J lost 2; bases outside the gene matches: 12. The CDR3 protein is CASSPAWQGVATDTQYF. Here the CDR3 DNA reads TGTGCCAGCAGCCCTGCATGGCAGGGGGTAGCCACAGATACGCAGTATTTT.

The CDR3 bases are TGTGCCAGCAGCTTACCGGGACAGGGGGCGAGAACTGGAAACACCATATATTTT. It is translated as CASSLPGQGARTGNTIYF. V is TRBV9 and J is TRBJ1-3, with TRBD1 identical over 12 bases. This CDR3 is built from 18 residues. The germline V gene has CDR1 SGDLS and CDR2 YYNGEE. V shed 4 bases, J shed 2 bases, and the junction held 10 bases outside the gene matches.

This clone was picked up a small number of times. V usage is TRBV18 and J usage is TRBJ1-1; 7 nucleotides match TRBD1. Trimming at V came to 6 bases and at J to 5 bases, leaving 9 bases not matched to a gene. Per the germline V gene, CDR1 is KGHSH and CDR2 is LQKENI. The CDR3 sequence is 14 residues long. The CDR3 protein is CASSAGGESTEAFF. CDR3 sequence (DNA): TGTGCCAGCTCCGCAGGGGGTGAGTCGACTGAAGCTTTCTTT.

The chain joins TRBV19 to TRBJ2-3; 9 bases are a match to TRBD1. The trim removed 4 bases at V and 4 bases at J, leaving 9 bases unmatched. This CDR3 spans 16 amino acids. Germline CDR1 is LNHDA and CDR2 is SQIVND (reference sequence). The CDR3 here is CASSTWTGVGPDTQYF. The CDR3 coding sequence is TGTGCCAGTAGTACCTGGACAGGGGTTGGGCCAGATACGCAGTATTTT.

The J gene is TRBJ1-1, the V gene TRBV9, with D unclear. Germline V gives CDR1 SGDLS, CDR2 YYNGEE. The CDR3 consists of 12 residues. The germline V and J ends were trimmed by 0 bases and 8 bases, with 8 bases remaining between them. The CDR3 DNA sequence: TGTGCCAGCAGCGTAGTTGGAGGGGAAGCTTTCTTT. Translation gives CASSVVGGEAFF.

This chain links TRBV4-1 with TRBJ1-1; perhaps TRBD1 as D (5 bases). The CDR3 consists of 15 residues. CDR1 is MGHRA, CDR2 YSYEKL, per germline. With 2 bases removed from V and 1 base from J, the gap between germline ends came to 11 bases. CDR3 coding DNA: TGCGCCAGCAGCCAACCGGACACGAGGAACACTGAAGCTTTCTTT. Translated: CASSQPDTRNTEAFF.

The chain couples TRBV25-1 to TRBJ2-4; the D gene is possibly TRBD1 (5 bases). V lost 6 bases and J 3 bases, leaving 18 bases between the germline ends. Germline CDR1 and CDR2: MGHDK and SYGVNS. This CDR3 spans 16 amino acids. In nucleotides, the CDR3 is TGTGCCAGCAGCGCAAAAAGGGGCTTGGGCAAAAACATTCAGTACTTC. Translation: CASSAKRGLGKNIQYF. The complete variable domain, with remaining parts taken from reference TRBV25-1 and TRBJ2-4, reads EADIYQTPRYLVIGTGKKITLECSQTMGHDKMYWYQQDPGMELHLIHYSYGVNSTEKGDLSSESTVSRIRTEHFPLTLESARPSHTSQYLCASSAKRGLGKNIQYFGAGTRLSVL.

This CDR3 is CASSLAGGGYTF. In DNA, the CDR3 is TGTGCCAGCAGCTTGGCCGGAGGCGGCTACACCTTC. The chain couples TRBV5-6 to TRBJ1-2; no reliable D call. Deletions cut 0 bases from V and 8 bases from J, with 8 bases between. The CDR3 sequence is 12 residues long. CDR1 is SGHDT, CDR2 YYEEEE, per germline.

The genes are TRBV28 and TRBJ2-3; D is perhaps TRBD1 (7 bases). The CDR3 runs 13 residues. The germline V and J ends were trimmed by 7 bases and 4 bases, with 12 bases remaining between them. The V gene's germline CDR1 is MDHEN and CDR2 SYDVKM. CDR3 sequence reads: CASMQGGPDTQYF. The CDR3 DNA follows: TGTGCCAGCATGCAGGGGGGCCCAGATACGCAGTATTTT.

This clone has more than one count but fewer than ten. This rearrangement joins TRBV3-1 (or the pseudogene TRBV3-2) to TRBJ1-1, with D perhaps matching TRBD1 (5 bases). Germline values: CDR1 LGHDT, CDR2 YNNKEL (reference sequence). The CDR3 extends over 14 amino acids. V was trimmed by 3 bases and J by 4 bases, leaving 12 bases between them. The CDR3 coding sequence is TGTGCCAGCAGCCAGGGGACTATGGGCACTGAAGCTTTCTTT. It codes for CASSQGTMGTEAFF.

The chain employs TRBV5-1 and TRBJ1-2, with unresolved D. This CDR3 is built from 14 residues. Trimming stripped 1 base from V and 8 bases from J, with 15 bases between. CDR1 SGHRS and CDR2 YFSETQ come from the germline V gene. As DNA, the CDR3 is TGCGCCAGCAGCTTGAACTCGGTAGCGAGGGGCTACACCTTC. It codes for CASSLNSVARGYTF. The full variable domain, with the rest looked up from reference TRBV5-1 and TRBJ1-2, is KAGVTQTPRYLIKTRGQQVTLSCSPISGHRSVSWYQQTPGQGLQFLFEYFSETQRNKGNFPGRFSGRQFSNSRSEMNVSTLELGDSALYLCASSLNSVARGYTFGSGTRLTVV.

The V and J genes are TRBV20-1 and TRBJ2-7; 7 bases line up with TRBD2. Germline CDR1 is DFQATT and CDR2 is SNEGSKA (reference sequence). The length of the CDR3 is 15 residues. V shed 3 bases and J 4 bases; nucleotides not matched to a gene: 12. The DNA of the CDR3 is TGCAGTGCTAGTAACTTTGGGGAGGGCCGATACGAGCAGTACTTC. This translates into CSASNFGEGRYEQYF.

This clone was seen only once. The V gene is TRBV9, the J gene TRBJ1-3; TRBD1 might be the D (5 bases). The germline V gene encodes CDR1 SGDLS and CDR2 YYNGEE. The CDR3 is 15 amino acids. Trimming removed 4 bases from V and 0 bases from J, with 11 bases in between. The CDR3 loop is CASSPRGVSGNTIYF. CDR3 bases: TGTGCCAGCAGCCCCCGGGGGGTCTCTGGAAACACCATATATTTT.

The V gene is TRBV29-1, the J gene TRBJ2-7; 8 positions match TRBD1. Trimming cost V 6 bases and J 6 bases; bases outside gene matches: 7. Germline lookup yields CDR1 SQVTM and CDR2 ANQGSEA. CDR3 length equals 12 residues. The CDR3 reads CSVAGQGGEQYV. The CDR3, as DNA: TGCAGCGTCGCAGGACAGGGTGGCGAGCAGTACGTC.

The CDR3 spells CASAPATGVSGANVLTF. The CDR3 nucleotides read TGCGCCAGCGCCCCAGCCACAGGGGTCTCTGGGGCCAACGTCCTGACTTTC. V and J are TRBV5-1 and TRBJ2-6; 7 positions match TRBD1. The CDR3 length is 17 residues. Losses at the gene ends were 7 bases for V and 0 bases for J; bases not matched to a gene: 10. Germline lookup yields CDR1 SGHRS and CDR2 YFSETQ.